The clone carrying this T cell receptor beta chain is termed large. The CDR3 runs 14 residues. J was trimmed by 6 bases and V by 4 bases; bases with no gene match: 6. The V gene's germline CDR1 is KGHSH and CDR2 LQKENI. TCRdb reanalysed the reads using MiXCR and keeps one entry per CDR3 protein. The table lists several thousand distinct CDR3 sequences, 16% of them singletons. The data derive from a study of liver allograft versus peripheral blood T cells. Study information: The authors compared T cell receptor repertoires in transplanted livers with those in the peripheral blood of recipients.

The chain combines TRBV18 with TRBJ1-3; 7 bases agree with TRBD1. The sequence was obtained from a human patient who had a liver transplant. Part of the T cells may come from the graft donor. The CDR3 DNA is TGTGCCAGCTCACGGACAGGTGATGTAAACACCATATATTTT. It yields the protein CASSRTGDVNTIYF.